These 30 T cell receptor beta chains originate from one sample sequenced in a study of blood T cell repertoires in COVID-19. Sequenced by immunoSEQ multiplex PCR; TCRdb stores in-frame clones only, minus some. The table shows around 170,000 clones, with about 80% occurring only once. Sequences were obtained from peripheral blood. These receptors were collected from a man aged 70 or older with active or convalescent COVID-19.

About this clone itself: One end of the junction varies from germline; a read error may be responsible. V is TRBV19 and J is TRBJ1-2; 7 bases agree with TRBD1. This CDR3 spans 12 amino acids. Germline CDR1 LNHDA, CDR2 SQIVND (reference sequence). The CDR3 spells CASSMEQGTPIF. Here the CDR3 DNA reads TGTGCCAGTAGTATGGAACAGGGGACACCGATCTTC. The full variable domain, completed using reference TRBV19 and TRBJ1-2, is DGGITQSPKYLFRKEGQNVTLSCEQNLNHDAMYWYRQDPGQGLRLIYYSQIVNDFQKGDIAEGYSVSREKKESFPLTVTSAQKNPTAFYLCASSMEQGTPIFGSGTRLTVV.

This chain uses TRBV9 with TRBJ2-2, with 8 bases identical to TRBD1. The V gene's germline CDR1 is SGDLS and CDR2 YYNGEE. The CDR3 length is 16 residues. Trimming took 3 bases from V and 4 from J; bases not matched to a gene: 8. The CDR3 DNA follows: TGTGCCAGCAGCGAAACCATGGACAGGGCCACCGGGGAGCTGTTTTTT. It yields the protein CASSETMDRATGELFF.

In this sample, this clone turned up once. This chain links TRBV29-1 with TRBJ1-1; weak D call: TRBD1 (5 bases). V gave up 6 bases and J gave up 0 bases, with 11 bases separating them. The CDR3 spans 13 residues. Germline CDR1 SQVTM, CDR2 ANQGSEA. CDR3 nucleotides: TGCAGCGTCGTGCAGGGCCTGAACACTGAAGCTTTCTTT. Protein sequence: CSVVQGLNTEAFF. The variable domain in full, with the rest retrieved from reference TRBV29-1 and TRBJ1-1, is SAVISQKPSRDICQRGTSLTIQCQVDSQVTMMFWYRQQPGQSLTLIATANQGSEATYESGFVIDKFPISRPNLTFSTLTVSNMSPEDSSIYLCSVVQGLNTEAFFGQGTRLTVV.

V gene TRBV9 combines with J gene TRBJ2-1; D possibly corresponds to TRBD2 (6 bases). CDR3 size: 13 residues. Germline CDR1 reads SGDLS; CDR2 reads YYNGEE. Trimming shortened V by 3 bases and J by 8 bases, and 12 bases separated the two germline ends. CDR3 sequence (DNA): TGTGCCAGCAGCGGACTAGGGCGGGATGAGCAGTTCTTC. Its translation is CASSGLGRDEQFF.

As regards this clone: The junction and the germline gene differ at one end; a read error may be behind it. This chain links TRBV13 with TRBJ1-5; D perhaps matches TRBD1 (6 bases). The CDR3 length is 16 residues. Germline V lookup: CDR1 PRHDT, CDR2 FYEKMQ (reference sequence). CDR3 bases: TGTGCCAGCAGCCTAGGGGGGCCAAATAGCAATCAGCCCCAGCATTTT. Amino acids: CASSLGGPNSNQPQHF.

The chain couples TRBV18 to TRBJ1-5; a weak D match, TRBD1 (6 bases). Trimming took off 2 bases at V and 7 bases at J, with 21 bases between the two ends. CDR3 size: 17 residues. Germline V lookup: CDR1 KGHSH, CDR2 LQKENI. CDR3 amino acids: CASSPFPTGMERQPQHF. As DNA, the CDR3 is TGTGCCAGCTCACCATTCCCTACAGGGATGGAGCGCCAGCCCCAGCATTTT.

The rearrangement joins TRBV7-8 to TRBJ2-1; unclear D gene. Trimming pared 1 base from V and 0 bases from J, leaving 7 bases between. This CDR3 contains 15 residues. Germline CDR1 is SGHVS and CDR2 is FQNEAQ. The CDR3 DNA follows: TGTGCCAGCAGCTTAGGGGCAAACTCCTACAATGAGCAGTTCTTC. It translates to CASSLGANSYNEQFF. Full variable domain (missing parts from reference TRBV7-8 and TRBJ2-1): GAGVSQSPRYKVAKRGQDVALRCDPISGHVSLFWYQQALGQGPEFLTYFQNEAQLDKSGLPSDRFFAERPEGSVSTLKIQRTQQEDSAVYLCASSLGANSYNEQFFGPGTRLTVL.

This clone was seen more than once but under ten times. The chain uses TRBV29-1 and TRBJ1-1; weak D call: TRBD1 (6 bases). The CDR3 consists of 14 residues. CDR1 and CDR2 (germline): SQVTM, ANQGSEA. V was shortened by 4 bases and J by 1 base, with 13 bases between the two germline ends. CDR3 nucleotides: TGCAGCGTTGGGGAGGGGGAACAGAACACTGAAGCTTTCTTT. This encodes CSVGEGEQNTEAFF.

This clone was seen just once. The J gene is TRBJ1-2, the V gene TRBV7-2; D is unresolved. Trimming stripped 2 bases from V and 1 base from J, with 11 bases between. Germline V gives CDR1 SGHTA, CDR2 FQGNSA. There are 15 residues in the CDR3. CDR3 sequence (DNA): TGTGCCAGCAGCTTAAGCCCCGGGGATAACTATGGCTACACCTTC. It codes for CASSLSPGDNYGYTF. Full variable domain (missing parts from reference TRBV7-2 and TRBJ1-2): GAGVSQSPSNKVTEKGKDVELRCDPISGHTALYWYRQSLGQGLEFLIYFQGNSAPDKSGLPSDRFSAERTGGSVSTLTIQRTQQEDSAVYLCASSLSPGDNYGYTFGSGTRLTVV.

The V and J genes are TRBV18 and TRBJ1-3, with 9 nucleotides matching TRBD1. Unmatched junction bases numbered 8, after V lost 3 bases and J lost 5 bases. Germline V gives CDR1 KGHSH, CDR2 LQKENI. The CDR3 is 16 residues long. This chain's CDR3 is CASSPGTGSRRNTIYF. CDR3 nucleotides: TGTGCCAGCTCACCGGGGACAGGGAGTAGGAGAAACACCATATATTTT.

The chain employs TRBV29-1 and TRBJ1-1; D uncertain. The CDR3 loop spans 14 amino acids. The V end was cut by 4 bases, the J end by 4 bases, with 16 bases between. Per the germline V gene, CDR1 is SQVTM and CDR2 is ANQGSEA. In DNA form, the CDR3 reads TGCAGCGTTGTGATTGACATTAGTGGCACTGAAGCTTTCTTT. Its translation is CSVVIDISGTEAFF.

The chain recombines TRBV5-1 with TRBJ2-1, with 9 bases matching TRBD1. The CDR3 spans 15 residues. Germline CDR1 and CDR2: SGHRS and YFSETQ. The ends lost 1 base at V and 6 bases at J; junction bases unmatched: 5. The CDR3 DNA reads as TGCGCCAGCAGCTTGATGGGACAGGGAGGCAATGAGCAGTTCTTC. This encodes CASSLMGQGGNEQFF.

The gene calls are TRBV6-5 and TRBJ2-7, with unresolved D. V was pared by 0 bases and J by 4 bases, with 7 bases between. The CDR3 is 13 residues long. Per the germline V gene, CDR1 is MNHEY and CDR2 is SVGAGI. CDR3 bases: TGTGCCAGCAGTTACTCCCTTTCTTACGAGCAGTACTTC. Amino acid sequence: CASSYSLSYEQYF.

The rearrangement joins TRBV2 to TRBJ2-3, with D maybe TRBD1 (5 bases). In germline, CDR1 is SNHLY, CDR2 FYNNEI. Between the trimmed V and J ends, which lost 5 bases and 2 bases, there was a span of 11 bases. The length of the CDR3 is 14 residues. This chain's CDR3 is CASSPIRATDTQYF. The CDR3 bases are TGTGCCAGCAGTCCCATCAGGGCCACAGATACGCAGTATTTT.

The chain combines TRBV3-1 (or the pseudogene TRBV3-2) with TRBJ1-1; maybe TRBD1 (6 bases). The germline V and J ends were trimmed by 6 bases and 1 base, with 12 bases remaining between them. The CDR3 spans 14 residues. Germline CDR1 and CDR2: LGHDT and YNNKEL (reference sequence). The CDR3 coding sequence is TGTGCCAGCAGTTACAGGGCCGCGAACACTGAAGCTTTCTTT. Protein: CASSYRAANTEAFF.

The rearrangement uses TRBV7-2 and TRBJ1-3; D is unclear. Germline CDR1 and CDR2: SGHTA and FQGNSA. Trimming cost V 6 bases and J 0 bases, with 9 bases left between them. This CDR3 has 14 residues. This CDR3 is CASREWSSGNTIYF. For the CDR3, the DNA is TGTGCCAGCAGGGAGTGGAGCTCTGGAAACACCATATATTTT.

The genes are TRBV25-1 and TRBJ1-1; 7 positions match TRBD1. Germline V CDR1 and CDR2: MGHDK, SYGVNS. V gave up 6 bases and J gave up 4 bases; unmatched junction bases: 8. The CDR3 has 14 amino acids. This CDR3 reads CASSLTQGTTEAFF. The CDR3 bases are TGTGCCAGCAGCCTAACACAGGGGACCACTGAAGCTTTCTTT.

The DNA of the CDR3 is TGTGCCAGCAGCCGCGGGGTGGACAGGGACTATGGCTACACCTTC. This gives the protein CASSRGVDRDYGYTF. The chain uses TRBV11-2 and TRBJ1-2; 8 bases line up with TRBD1. V was clipped by 5 bases and J by 3 bases; unmatched bases: 8. The germline CDR1 and CDR2 sequences are SGHAT and FQNNGV. This CDR3 spans 15 amino acids.

Points on this clone: Additional DNA sequences in this sample encode the identical CDR3. The chain couples TRBV5-1 to TRBJ2-1, with 10 bases that match TRBD2. V dropped 3 bases and J dropped 3; count of bases not matched to a gene: 3. The germline CDR1 and CDR2 sequences are SGHRS and YFSETQ. The CDR3 totals 15 residues. Here the CDR3 reads CASSSSGGDYNEQFF. The CDR3 DNA follows: TGCGCCAGCAGCTCCAGCGGGGGGGACTACAATGAGCAGTTCTTC.

The J gene is TRBJ1-1, the V gene TRBV28; no definite D call. This CDR3 has 16 amino acids. The germline V gene has CDR1 MDHEN and CDR2 SYDVKM. The V end was cut by 2 bases, the J end by 4 bases, with 17 bases between. In DNA form, the CDR3 reads TGTGCCAGCAGTTTACCGGATTTATCGGGAGGCACTGAAGCTTTCTTT. Translating it yields CASSLPDLSGGTEAFF.

The V gene is TRBV27, the J gene TRBJ1-2, with 11 bases identical to TRBD1. The CDR3 has 15 amino acids. Trimming removed 6 bases from V and 4 bases from J; junction bases left unmatched: 7. Germline lookup yields CDR1 MNHEY and CDR2 SMNVEV (reference sequence). Written as DNA, the CDR3 is TGTGCCAGCAGCCGGACAGGGGGCGGCCTCTATGGCTACACCTTC. It encodes CASSRTGGGLYGYTF.

The V gene is TRBV7-9, the J gene TRBJ1-1; tentative D call: TRBD1 (5 bases). The CDR3 extends over 13 amino acids. V lost 5 bases and J lost 3, with 10 bases in between. Germline CDR1 is SEHNR and CDR2 is FQNEAQ (reference sequence). For the CDR3, the DNA is TGTGCCAGCAGCCCGGGGGGGTACACTGAAGCTTTCTTT. Residues: CASSPGGYTEAFF.

V gene TRBV6-5 combines with J gene TRBJ2-7, with 14 bases matching TRBD2. CDR3 size: 14 residues. In germline, CDR1 is MNHEY, CDR2 SVGAGI. J lost 6 bases, V lost 8 bases, and 6 bases had no gene match. CDR3 in DNA: TGTGCCAGCTGCAGACTAGCGGGAGGGGGCGAGCAGTACTTC. Translated: CASCRLAGGGEQYF.

Here the CDR3 DNA reads TGTGCCAGTAGTCAGGGGTATAGGACTGAAGCTTTCTTT. It specifies CASSQGYRTEAFF. The rearrangement joins TRBV19 to TRBJ1-1; the D gene is possibly TRBD1 (6 bases). The germline V and J ends were trimmed by 5 bases and 5 bases, with 12 bases remaining between them. The CDR3 length is 13 residues. CDR1 LNHDA and CDR2 SQIVND come from the germline V gene (reference sequence).

The CDR3 coding sequence is TGTGCCAGCTCACCTCGGGAGGATCAGCCCCAGCATTTT. This sequence encodes CASSPREDQPQHF. The chain joins TRBV18 to TRBJ1-5, with unresolved D. Trimming cost V 3 bases and J 5 bases, with 8 bases left between them. There are 13 residues in the CDR3. CDR1 and CDR2 from the germline V gene are KGHSH and LQKENI. The full variable domain, rest sourced from reference TRBV18 and TRBJ1-5, is NAGVMQNPRHLVRRRGQEARLRCSPMKGHSHVYWYRQLPEEGLKFMVYLQKENIIDESGMPKERFSAEFPKEGPSILRIQQVVRGDSAAYFCASSPREDQPQHFGDGTRLSIL.

The rearrangement links TRBV24-1 to TRBJ2-2; 9 bases line up with TRBD1. This CDR3 has 14 residues. The J segment lost 3 bases and the V segment lost 11 bases, leaving 6 bases of the junction unmatched. The germline CDR1 and CDR2 sequences are KGHDR and SFDVKD. DNA of the CDR3: TGTGCCATATCACAGGGGGCGGACACCGGGGAGCTGTTTTTT. It specifies CAISQGADTGELFF.

The chain uses TRBV6-2 or TRBV6-3 and TRBJ1-2; D remains unclear. The CDR3 totals 15 residues. Looked up from germline, CDR1 is MNHEY and CDR2 is SVGEGT. Trimming cost V 4 bases and J 6 bases, with 18 bases left between them. The CDR3, as DNA: TGTGCCAGCAGTTCCACTCGAGGGTTTGGTGATGGCTACACCTTC. This sequence encodes CASSSTRGFGDGYTF.

The chain employs TRBV18 and TRBJ2-5, with a tentative D call TRBD1 (5 bases). With 3 bases removed from V and 4 bases from J, the gap between germline ends came to 12 bases. The length of the CDR3 is 14 residues. Germline-derived CDR1 and CDR2 are KGHSH and LQKENI. CDR3 in DNA: TGTGCCAGCTCACCTTCATCTGGGGCAGAGACCCAGTACTTC. Translating gives CASSPSSGAETQYF. Filled out from reference TRBV18 and TRBJ2-5, the complete variable domain reads NAGVMQNPRHLVRRRGQEARLRCSPMKGHSHVYWYRQLPEEGLKFMVYLQKENIIDESGMPKERFSAEFPKEGPSILRIQQVVRGDSAAYFCASSPSSGAETQYFGPGTRLLVL.

The V and J genes are TRBV6-1 and TRBJ1-2, with D possibly being TRBD1 (5 bases). Trimming removed 1 base at V and 8 bases at J, with 14 bases between. Germline V gene data show CDR1 as MNHNS and CDR2 as SASEGT. The CDR3 has 14 residues. CDR3 residues: CASSEGLEGNGYTF. The CDR3 DNA sequence: TGTGCCAGCAGTGAAGGTTTGGAGGGGAACGGCTACACCTTC.

The CDR3 bases are TGTGCCAGCAGCCCAGAACCAGGGGGCGGGGATGAAAAACTGTTTTTT. This encodes CASSPEPGGGDEKLFF. The chain combines TRBV3-1 (or the pseudogene TRBV3-2) with TRBJ1-4; TRBD1 matches 8 bases. Germline V gene lookup returns CDR1 LGHDT and CDR2 YNNKEL (reference sequence). With V trimmed by 4 bases and J by 6 bases, 10 bases remained unmatched. This CDR3 has 16 amino acids.